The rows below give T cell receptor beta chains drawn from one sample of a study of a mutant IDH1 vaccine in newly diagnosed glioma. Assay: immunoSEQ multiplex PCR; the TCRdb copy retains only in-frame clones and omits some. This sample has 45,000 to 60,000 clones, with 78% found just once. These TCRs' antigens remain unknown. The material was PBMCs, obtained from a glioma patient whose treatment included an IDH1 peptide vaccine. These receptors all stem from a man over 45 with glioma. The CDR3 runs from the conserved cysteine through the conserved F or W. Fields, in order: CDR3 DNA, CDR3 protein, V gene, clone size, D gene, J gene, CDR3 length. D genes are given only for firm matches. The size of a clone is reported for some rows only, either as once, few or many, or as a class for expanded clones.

TGCGCCAGCAGCCAAGATGGGAACAGTCTGGGGGAGACCCAGTACTTC	CASSQDGNSLGETQYF	TRBV4-3	-	-	TRBJ2-5	16
TGTGCCTGGAGTGTCTTAGGGGGGGCTGGGGAGCTGTTTTTT	CAWSVLGGAGELFF	TRBV30	-	-	TRBJ2-2	14
TGCGCCAGCAGCTCCGGGACGGACGGGCGTCAGCCCCAGCATTTT	CASSSGTDGRQPQHF	TRBV5-1	-	-	TRBJ1-5	15
TGTGCCAGCAGTTACACAGCCCCCCCGGGAGGTGGCTACACCTTC	CASSYTAPPGGGYTF	TRBV6-5	-	-	TRBJ1-2	15
TGCGCCAGCAGCCAAGATAAGGGGAATGGTAATTCACCCCTCCACTTT	CASSQDKGNGNSPLHF	TRBV4-1	few	-	TRBJ1-6	16
TGTGCCAGCAGGGGACAGGGCACCTATAATTCACCCCTCCACTTT	CASRGQGTYNSPLHF	TRBV27	-	TRBD1	TRBJ1-6	15
TGCGCCAGCAGCCAACTCCGGGCCAGCGATGAGCAGTTCTTC	CASSQLRASDEQFF	TRBV4-1	once	-	TRBJ2-1	14
TGTGCCAGTAGTAGCCCCGGAGCGGGGCCCTACAATGAGCAGTTCTTC	CASSSPGAGPYNEQFF	TRBV19	-	TRBD2	TRBJ2-1	16
TGCGCCAGCAGCCAAAGCAGGGGAGGGAACACTGAAGCTTTCTTT	CASSQSRGGNTEAFF	TRBV4-1	-	-	TRBJ1-1	15
TGTGCCACCGGACAGGGACTGAACACTGAAGCTTTCTTT	CATGQGLNTEAFF	TRBV27	-	TRBD1	TRBJ1-1	13
TGTGCCAGCAGCCCCAGGGCGGGACAGGAATTTAATGAGCAGTTCTTC	CASSPRAGQEFNEQFF	TRBV7-3	-	TRBD1	TRBJ2-1	16
TGTGCCAGCGGCGACCGGACAGAAATGAACACTGAAGCTTTCTTT	CASGDRTEMNTEAFF	TRBV5-4	-	-	TRBJ1-1	15
TGTGCCACCCTTCCGGGGACGAACACCGGGGAGCTGTTTTTT	CATLPGTNTGELFF	TRBV6-6	-	-	TRBJ2-2	14
TGTGCCAGCAGCCCAATCGGGCGGGGGAGGGACGAAGTTCATACGCAGTATTTT	CASSPIGRGRDEVHTQYF	TRBV7-8	once	TRBD2	TRBJ2-3	18
TGTGCCAGCAGCTTATCTCTTGCTTCGAACTATGGCTACACCTTC	CASSLSLASNYGYTF	TRBV5-4	-	-	TRBJ1-2	15
TGCGCCAGCAGCTTGGTTGTCTTTCAGCCCCAGCATTTT	CASSLVVFQPQHF	TRBV5-1	-	-	TRBJ1-5	13
TGTGCCAGCAGATGGGTACAGGGGATAAACTATGGCTACACCTTC	CASRWVQGINYGYTF	TRBV6-1	-	TRBD1	TRBJ1-2	15
TGCGCCAGCAGCTCGGGACAGGGTAATGGCAACGAGCAGTACTTC	CASSSGQGNGNEQYF	TRBV5-1	once	TRBD1	TRBJ2-7	15
TGTGCCTGCCTTCGGACAGTTCGGTGGGAGCAGTACTTC	CACLRTVRWEQYF	TRBV30	-	-	TRBJ2-7	13
TGTGCCAGCAGCTTAGCAGCAGGGGCCATAGGTTACGAGCAGTACTTC	CASSLAAGAIGYEQYF	TRBV7-2	-	-	TRBJ2-7	16
TGTGCCAGCAGCCTCTATGATAGCGGCTTCTACAATGAGCAGTTCTTC	CASSLYDSGFYNEQFF	TRBV13	-	-	TRBJ2-1	16
TGTGCCAGCAGTTTAAGCCTCGGGTTAGGTGGCTACACCTTC	CASSLSLGLGGYTF	TRBV27	-	-	TRBJ1-2	14
TGTGCCAGCAGCCAATTACGAAATTCACCCCTCCACTTT	CASSQLRNSPLHF	TRBV14	-	-	TRBJ1-6	13
TGTGCCAGAAGCTTATACAGGGAATCACCAAATCAGCCCCAGCATTTT	CARSLYRESPNQPQHF	TRBV5-3	-	-	TRBJ1-5	16
TGTGCCAGCTCACCACCGGGACGGGTAACCGACGAGCAGTACTTC	CASSPPGRVTDEQYF	TRBV18	-	-	TRBJ2-7	15
TGTGCCAGCAGTTCTCGAGCGGGGGGGTCCCCTAGGAGCGCCCAGTACTTC	CASSSRAGGSPRSAQYF	TRBV7-2	-	TRBD2	TRBJ2-5	17
TGCGCCAGCAGCGGAAAGCGTAATACTGAGACCCAGTACTTC	CASSGKRNTETQYF	TRBV10-2	few	-	TRBJ2-5	14
TGTGCCAGCAGCGAGACCCTAGCGGGGGGGTCCTACAATGAGCAGTTCTTC	CASSETLAGGSYNEQFF	TRBV9	-	TRBD2	TRBJ2-1	17
TGTGCCAGCAGTCCCGACAGGGAAGCGTATGGCTACACCTTC	CASSPDREAYGYTF	TRBV6-4	-	TRBD1	TRBJ1-2	14
TGCGCCAGCAGCCAGGGTCGCGCGAACACCGGGGAGCTGTTTTTT	CASSQGRANTGELFF	TRBV4-1	-	-	TRBJ2-2	15
TGTGCCAGCAGTTCCTTCAGGGGCGCGACTGGAAACACCATATATTTT	CASSSFRGATGNTIYF	TRBV27	-	-	TRBJ1-3	16
TGTGCCAGCAGCGTAGGGGAGTGGGGGGATACGCAGTATTTT	CASSVGEWGDTQYF	TRBV9	-	-	TRBJ2-3	14
TGTGCCTGGAGTCTCGGGGCAGTCAGGGATACGCAGTATTTT	CAWSLGAVRDTQYF	TRBV30	-	-	TRBJ2-3	14